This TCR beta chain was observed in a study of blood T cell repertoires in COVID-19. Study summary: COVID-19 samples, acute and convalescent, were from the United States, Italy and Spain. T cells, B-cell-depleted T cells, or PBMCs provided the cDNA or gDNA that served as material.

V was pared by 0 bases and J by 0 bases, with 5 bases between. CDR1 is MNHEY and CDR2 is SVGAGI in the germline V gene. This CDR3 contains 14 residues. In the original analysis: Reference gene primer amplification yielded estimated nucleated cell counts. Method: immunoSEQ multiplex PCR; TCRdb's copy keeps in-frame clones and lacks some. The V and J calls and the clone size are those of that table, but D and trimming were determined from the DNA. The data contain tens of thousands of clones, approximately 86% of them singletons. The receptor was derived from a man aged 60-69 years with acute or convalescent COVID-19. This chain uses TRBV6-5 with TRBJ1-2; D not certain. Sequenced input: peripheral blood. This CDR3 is CASSYSASNYGYTF. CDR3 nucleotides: TGTGCCAGCAGTTACTCGGCCTCTAACTATGGCTACACCTTC.